Listed below are T cell receptor beta chains from one sample, sequenced in a study of early T cells in non-severe SARS-CoV-2 infection. TCRdb used MiXCR to reprocess the 5' RACE reads, holding one entry per CDR3 protein. The sample lists 26,000 or so distinct CDR3 sequences; less than 5% were seen once. What was sequenced was whole blood. The source is an adult who was a healthcare worker with PCR-confirmed SARS-CoV-2 infection or an uninfected control (not recorded which). CDR3s include the opening cysteine and the closing phenylalanine or tryptophan. The D gene is left open where the match is weak. Rows give clone size only sometimes, using once, few, many, or a class for an expanded clone.

clone size: many
V gene: TRBV7-9
D gene: TRBD1
J gene: TRBJ1-4
CDR3 DNA: TGTGCCAGCAGGACCGGGACAGCTAATGAAAAACTGTTTTTT
CDR3 protein: CASRTGTANEKLFF

clone size: medium-sized
V gene: TRBV12-3/TRBV12-4
D gene: TRBD1
J gene: TRBJ2-2
CDR3 DNA: TGTGCCAGCACTCGTACCCCGGGACAGGGCCTTACGAACACCGGGGAGCTGTTTTTT
CDR3 protein: CASTRTPGQGLTNTGELFF

clone size: many
V gene: TRBV9
D gene: TRBD2
J gene: TRBJ2-2
CDR3 DNA: TGTGCCAGCAGCGTAAGAGCGGGAGTCGGAACCGGGGAGCTGTTTTTT
CDR3 protein: CASSVRAGVGTGELFF

clone size: -
V gene: TRBV7-8
D gene: -
J gene: TRBJ2-7
CDR3 DNA: TGTGCCAGCAGCTTATTAGGCAGGGCAATCTCCTACGAGCAGTACTTC
CDR3 protein: CASSLLGRAISYEQYF

clone size: many
V gene: TRBV7-6
D gene: TRBD1
J gene: TRBJ2-1
CDR3 DNA: TGTGCCAGCAGCGGTTACAGGGGACGGTATGAGCAGTTCTTC
CDR3 protein: CASSGYRGRYEQFF

clone size: few
V gene: TRBV2
D gene: TRBD1
J gene: TRBJ2-3
CDR3 DNA: TGTGCCAGCACAGGACAGGGGTCGATCACAGATACGCAGTATTTT
CDR3 protein: CASTGQGSITDTQYF

clone size: many
V gene: TRBV6-1
D gene: TRBD1
J gene: TRBJ1-2
CDR3 DNA: TGTGCCAGCAGTGAAGTAACAGGGGATGGCTACACCTTC
CDR3 protein: CASSEVTGDGYTF

clone size: few
V gene: TRBV28
D gene: TRBD2
J gene: TRBJ2-3
CDR3 DNA: TGTGCCAGCAGTTCACGACTAGCCGGGGATACGCAGTATTTT
CDR3 protein: CASSSRLAGDTQYF

clone size: few
V gene: TRBV7-2
D gene: TRBD2
J gene: TRBJ2-1
CDR3 DNA: TGTGCCAGCAGCCTTTTGGCGGGGGCCTACAATGAGCAGTTCTTC
CDR3 protein: CASSLLAGAYNEQFF

clone size: few
V gene: TRBV5-1
D gene: TRBD1
J gene: TRBJ2-7
CDR3 DNA: TGCGCCAGCAGCTTAGGGACAGAAAGCTCCTACGAGCAGTACTTC
CDR3 protein: CASSLGTESSYEQYF

clone size: many
V gene: TRBV24-1
D gene: TRBD1
J gene: TRBJ1-5
CDR3 DNA: TGTGCCACCAGTGACACCGGGACAGCGAGCAATCAGCCCCAGCATTTT
CDR3 protein: CATSDTGTASNQPQHF

clone size: few
V gene: TRBV13
D gene: -
J gene: TRBJ1-5
CDR3 DNA: TGTGCCAGCAGCTTATCTCCACTTAGCAATCAGCCCCAGCATTTT
CDR3 protein: CASSLSPLSNQPQHF

clone size: -
V gene: TRBV12-3/TRBV12-4
D gene: -
J gene: TRBJ2-6
CDR3 DNA: TGTGCCAGCAGTTTTGGTGTCACGGCGGGGGCCAACGTCCTGACTTTC
CDR3 protein: CASSFGVTAGANVLTF

clone size: -
V gene: TRBV29-1
D gene: -
J gene: TRBJ1-1
CDR3 DNA: TGCAGCGTTTGGTCAGGGTTGAACACTGAAGCTTTCTTT
CDR3 protein: CSVWSGLNTEAFF

clone size: few
V gene: TRBV6-6
D gene: TRBD1
J gene: TRBJ1-6
CDR3 DNA: TGTGCCAGCAGTTACGAGGGGGCGCGTTCACCCCTCCACTTT
CDR3 protein: CASSYEGARSPLHF

clone size: many
V gene: TRBV7-9
D gene: TRBD2
J gene: TRBJ2-3
CDR3 DNA: TGTGCCGGCGCTAGCGGGAGTTCTGCAGATACGCAGTATTTT
CDR3 protein: CAGASGSSADTQYF

clone size: many
V gene: TRBV6-4
D gene: -
J gene: TRBJ2-6
CDR3 DNA: TGTGCCAGCAGTGAATCGTTAACTAGCTCTGGGGCCAACGTCCTGACTTTC
CDR3 protein: CASSESLTSSGANVLTF

clone size: many
V gene: TRBV3-1
D gene: -
J gene: TRBJ2-7
CDR3 DNA: TGTGCCAGCAGCCTAAGTTACCCAGGGCCGATTAACTACGAGCAGTACTTC
CDR3 protein: CASSLSYPGPINYEQYF

clone size: few
V gene: TRBV24-1
D gene: -
J gene: TRBJ2-2
CDR3 DNA: TGTGCCACCAGTGACCCGTACACCGGGGAGCTGTTTTTT
CDR3 protein: CATSDPYTGELFF

clone size: many
V gene: TRBV11-2
D gene: TRBD2
J gene: TRBJ2-1
CDR3 DNA: TGTGCCAGCAGCTTATCGCTCAGCGGGAGGGAATACAATGAGCAGTTCTTC
CDR3 protein: CASSLSLSGREYNEQFF

clone size: few
V gene: TRBV5-1
D gene: -
J gene: TRBJ2-7
CDR3 DNA: TGCGCCAGCAGCTTGGGAGGGCTAGCCGACGAGCAGTACTTC
CDR3 protein: CASSLGGLADEQYF

clone size: many
V gene: TRBV29-1
D gene: TRBD1
J gene: TRBJ2-5
CDR3 DNA: TGCAGCGAGAGGACAGGGGGAGAGACCCAGTACTTC
CDR3 protein: CSERTGGETQYF

clone size: -
V gene: TRBV5-1
D gene: -
J gene: TRBJ2-2
CDR3 DNA: TGCGCCAGCAGCTTGGGGACTCGGGACACCGGGGAGCTGTTTTTT
CDR3 protein: CASSLGTRDTGELFF

clone size: many
V gene: TRBV11-2
D gene: TRBD1
J gene: TRBJ1-5
CDR3 DNA: TGTGCCAGCAGCCCCCGTCGGGACAGTTTTAGCAATCAGCCCCAGCATTTT
CDR3 protein: CASSPRRDSFSNQPQHF

clone size: many
V gene: TRBV5-1
D gene: -
J gene: TRBJ2-5
CDR3 DNA: TGCGCCAGCAGTTCGTCCGGACTCGTCGAAGAGACCCAGTACTTC
CDR3 protein: CASSSSGLVEETQYF

clone size: many
V gene: TRBV9
D gene: -
J gene: TRBJ2-5
CDR3 DNA: TGTGCCAGCAGCGCAAACGGGGGCCTAGAGACCCAGTACTTC
CDR3 protein: CASSANGGLETQYF

clone size: many
V gene: TRBV5-6
D gene: TRBD2
J gene: TRBJ2-1
CDR3 DNA: TGTGCCAGCAGCTTGTTACTAGCGGTTCCGTCCTACAATGAGCAGTTCTTC
CDR3 protein: CASSLLLAVPSYNEQFF

clone size: many
V gene: TRBV2
D gene: -
J gene: TRBJ2-5
CDR3 DNA: TGTGCCAGCAGTCGGGACTACCAAGAGACCCAGTACTTC
CDR3 protein: CASSRDYQETQYF

clone size: many
V gene: TRBV12-3/TRBV12-4
D gene: TRBD2
J gene: TRBJ2-5
CDR3 DNA: TGTGCCAGCAGGCTTCAAGCGGGGATAGAGACCCAGTACTTC
CDR3 protein: CASRLQAGIETQYF

clone size: many
V gene: TRBV12-3/TRBV12-4
D gene: -
J gene: TRBJ1-6
CDR3 DNA: TGTGCCAGCGGCACCGGGGGCTCGGGCTCCTATAATTCACCCCTCCACTTT
CDR3 protein: CASGTGGSGSYNSPLHF

clone size: many
V gene: TRBV7-2
D gene: TRBD2
J gene: TRBJ2-4
CDR3 DNA: TGTGCCAGCAGCCAAGGACTAGCGGGAGGGGTGGCCAAAAACATTCAGTACTTC
CDR3 protein: CASSQGLAGGVAKNIQYF

clone size: many
V gene: TRBV6-2/TRBV6-3
D gene: TRBD2
J gene: TRBJ2-1
CDR3 DNA: TGTGCCAGCAGTTACCCGGGACTAGCCTCCAATGAGCAGTTCTTC
CDR3 protein: CASSYPGLASNEQFF

clone size: many
V gene: TRBV2
D gene: -
J gene: TRBJ2-1
CDR3 DNA: TGTGCCAGCAGTCTATACAGGAGCTCCTACAATGAGCAGTTCTTC
CDR3 protein: CASSLYRSSYNEQFF

clone size: many
V gene: TRBV10-3
D gene: -
J gene: TRBJ1-5
CDR3 DNA: TGTGCCATCAGTCAATCGGGAAGGCCCCAGCATTTT
CDR3 protein: CAISQSGRPQHF

clone size: many
V gene: TRBV12-3/TRBV12-4
D gene: -
J gene: TRBJ2-4
CDR3 DNA: TGTGCCAGCACCTCTGGGGGTCTAGCCAAAAACATTCAGTACTTC
CDR3 protein: CASTSGGLAKNIQYF

clone size: many
V gene: TRBV7-2
D gene: -
J gene: TRBJ2-2
CDR3 DNA: TGTGCCAGCAGCCCCAGGACCTGGACAGGGGAGCTGTTTTTT
CDR3 protein: CASSPRTWTGELFF

clone size: many
V gene: TRBV28
D gene: -
J gene: TRBJ2-2
CDR3 DNA: TGTGCCAGCAGTTTACTTGAGGCCGGCACCGGGGAGCTGTTTTTT
CDR3 protein: CASSLLEAGTGELFF

clone size: few
V gene: TRBV6-5
D gene: -
J gene: TRBJ1-1
CDR3 DNA: TGTGCCAGCAGTTGGACAGTGAACACTGAAGCTTTCTTT
CDR3 protein: CASSWTVNTEAFF

clone size: few
V gene: TRBV29-1
D gene: -
J gene: TRBJ1-4
CDR3 DNA: TGCAGCGCAATTCCAGGTCCTAATGAAAAACTGTTTTTT
CDR3 protein: CSAIPGPNEKLFF

clone size: many
V gene: TRBV11-2
D gene: TRBD2
J gene: TRBJ2-1
CDR3 DNA: TGTGCCAGCAGCGCGACTAGCGGGAGCTTTAATGAGCAGTTCTTC
CDR3 protein: CASSATSGSFNEQFF

clone size: many
V gene: TRBV5-4
D gene: -
J gene: TRBJ2-1
CDR3 DNA: TGTGCCAGCAGCTTGCGGGGCCCCTACAATGAGCAGTTCTTC
CDR3 protein: CASSLRGPYNEQFF

clone size: many
V gene: TRBV6-1
D gene: -
J gene: TRBJ2-3
CDR3 DNA: TGTGCCAGCAGTGAAGAGAAGGAAACAGATACGCAGTATTTT
CDR3 protein: CASSEEKETDTQYF

clone size: many
V gene: TRBV7-2
D gene: TRBD2
J gene: TRBJ2-2
CDR3 DNA: TGTGCCAGCAGCTTAGGACTAGCGGTCACCGGGGAGCTGTTTTTT
CDR3 protein: CASSLGLAVTGELFF

clone size: -
V gene: TRBV5-4
D gene: -
J gene: TRBJ2-2
CDR3 DNA: TGTGCCAGCAGCTTGGCCCTGAACACCGGGGAGCTGTTTTTT
CDR3 protein: CASSLALNTGELFF

clone size: many
V gene: TRBV7-8
D gene: TRBD1
J gene: TRBJ2-3
CDR3 DNA: TGTGCCAGCAGCTTCGGACAGGGAACAGATACGCAGTATTTT
CDR3 protein: CASSFGQGTDTQYF